This entry features one T cell receptor beta chain sequence. The data were obtained in a study of graft-versus-host responses after intestinal transplantation. There are 15 residues in the CDR3. V lost 4 bases, J lost 4 bases, and 14 bases lay in between. Looked up from germline, CDR1 is MGHRA and CDR2 is YSYEKL. The table came from immunoSEQ multiplex PCR; TCRdb's copy has only in-frame clones and leaves some out. The sample has 4,000 to 5,500 clones, over 60% seen once. Intraepithelial and lamina propria lymphocytes were released after the graft tissue was processed. The source was ileum tissue, collected around 120 days after intestinal transplantation. This sequence originates from a human patient who received an intestinal transplant, so some T cells may come from the graft donor. The J gene is TRBJ1-3, the V gene TRBV4-1; the D is unclear. CDR3 loop: CASSPHSAAGNTIYF. CDR3 coding DNA: TGCGCCAGCAGCCCTCATTCGGCGGCCGGAAACACCATATATTTT.